One and the same sample provided the 29 T cell receptor beta chains below, sequenced in a study of beta chain features in type 1 diabetes. Study observations and caveats: Moderately but significantly shorter TCRB CDR3s were found in Type 1 diabetes patients in all four CD4+ subsets.

Isolated RNA was reverse transcribed in full, so expressed TCRB transcripts were sequenced. Only in-frame clones appear in the TCRdb table, and some are missing; sequencing was by immunoSEQ multiplex PCR. The data hold approximately 170,000 clones, with approximately 8.1% observed a single time. Antigen specificity for these receptors is unknown. Sequencing input: central memory CD4+ T cells from blood. The receptors shown here come from a woman between 40 and 55 years old with type 1 diabetes.

V is TRBV2 and J is TRBJ1-4; D gene unclear. The CDR3 contains 14 residues. V dropped 6 bases and J dropped 7 bases, with 15 bases sitting between them. Germline CDR1 and CDR2: SNHLY and FYNNEI. The CDR3 is CASRYTEVGEKLFF. CDR3 in DNA: TGTGCCAGCAGGTATACAGAAGTCGGTGAAAAACTGTTTTTT.

The table lists this clone with a few counts. The chain couples TRBV14 to TRBJ1-4, with 7 bases fitting TRBD1. This CDR3 has 14 residues. CDR1 is SGHDN and CDR2 is FVKESK in the germline V gene. V shed 4 bases, J shed 8 bases, and the junction held 7 bases outside the gene matches. The CDR3 loop reads CASSLTGIGEKLFF. Here the CDR3 DNA reads TGTGCCAGCAGCCTGACAGGGATAGGAGAAAAACTGTTTTTT.

Here the CDR3 DNA reads TGTGCCAGCAGCTTGGCGGGAGGTATCTCTGGAAACACCATATATTTT. It yields the protein CASSLAGGISGNTIYF. The chain uses TRBV5-4 and TRBJ1-3, with D uncertain. Trimming shortened V by 0 bases and J by 0 bases, and 10 bases separated the two germline ends. The CDR3 extends over 16 amino acids. Germline lookup yields CDR1 SGHNT and CDR2 YYREEE (reference sequence).

This chain connects TRBV7-2 to TRBJ1-2; no clear D gene. CDR3 length equals 13 residues. From germline, CDR1 is SGHTA and CDR2 FQGNSA. V shed 5 bases and J shed 4 bases, with 11 bases lying between them. CDR3 sequence: CASSPPKAYGYTF. In DNA, the CDR3 is TGTGCCAGCAGCCCCCCTAAAGCCTATGGCTACACCTTC.

The chain carries TRBV2 and TRBJ2-5, with TRBD1 as a possible D gene (6 bases). Between the trimmed V and J ends, which lost 6 bases and 3 bases, there was a span of 11 bases. Per the germline V gene, CDR1 is SNHLY and CDR2 is FYNNEI. This CDR3 comprises 13 residues. The CDR3 DNA follows: TGTGCCAGCAGCCGGGACATAGAAGAGACCCAGTACTTC. It specifies CASSRDIEETQYF.

This clone was seen more than once but under ten times. The chain couples TRBV7-9 to TRBJ2-7; 10 positions agree with TRBD1. CDR1 SEHNR and CDR2 FQNEAQ come from the germline V gene (reference sequence). The V gene end was trimmed by 5 bases and the J gene end by 5 bases; junction bases not matched to a gene: 6. The CDR3 runs 14 residues. DNA of the CDR3: TGTGCCAGCAGCCCCGGGACAGGGGCGGACGAGCAGTACTTC. Protein sequence: CASSPGTGADEQYF. The variable domain in full, completed from reference TRBV7-9 and TRBJ2-7, reads DTGVSQNPRHKITKRGQNVTFRCDPISEHNRLYWYRQTLGQGPEFLTYFQNEAQLEKSRLLSDRFSAERPKGSFSTLEIQRTEQGDSAMYLCASSPGTGADEQYFGPGTRLTVT.

The V call is TRBV7-9, the J call TRBJ1-5, with TRBD1 matching 7 bases. CDR3 length: 14 residues. Germline V gene lookup returns CDR1 SEHNR and CDR2 FQNEAQ (reference sequence). V was clipped by 1 base and J by 7 bases; unmatched bases: 4. CDR3 in amino acids: CASSLGQGGQPQHF. As DNA, the CDR3 is TGTGCCAGCAGCTTAGGACAGGGCGGCCAGCCCCAGCATTTT.

This clone was found a few times. The chain recombines TRBV11-2 with TRBJ1-2; weak D call: TRBD1 (5 bases). This CDR3 region has 15 residues. V lost 4 bases, J lost 1 base, and 13 bases lay in between. The germline V gene encodes CDR1 SGHAT and CDR2 FQNNGV. This CDR3 is CASSSPNRGNYGYTF. The CDR3 DNA reads as TGTGCCAGCAGCTCCCCAAATAGGGGTAACTATGGCTACACCTTC.

This clone was picked up a small number of times. The rearrangement links TRBV7-9 to TRBJ1-4; D may be TRBD1 (5 bases). V was trimmed by 10 bases and J by 4 bases, leaving 10 bases between them. CDR1 SEHNR and CDR2 FQNEAQ come from the germline V gene (reference sequence). The CDR3 contains 12 residues. The CDR3 DNA sequence: TGTGCCATACAGGCGCTTAATGAAAAACTGTTTTTT. It yields the protein CAIQALNEKLFF.

This clone was found a few times. The chain links TRBV7-9 to TRBJ1-5; TRBD1 aligns across 7 bases. The CDR3 contains 16 residues. The V gene's germline CDR1 is SEHNR and CDR2 FQNEAQ (reference sequence). Trimming removed 6 bases from V and 8 bases from J; junction bases left unmatched: 16. Here the CDR3 reads CASSSRTPGGEEPQHF. The DNA for the CDR3 is TGTGCCAGCAGTTCCCGGACTCCAGGGGGTGAGGAGCCCCAGCATTTT.

This clone has a count of ten or more. CDR3 protein: CASSSVGRMTGDTGELFF. The CDR3 DNA reads as TGTGCCAGCAGCTCAGTAGGACGTATGACAGGGGACACCGGGGAGCTGTTTTTT. V usage is TRBV9 and J usage is TRBJ2-2; 8 bases fit TRBD1. This CDR3 spans 18 amino acids. Germline V gene sequence: CDR1 SGDLS, CDR2 YYNGEE. V lost 4 bases to trimming and J lost 3 bases; unmatched junction nucleotides: 14. Together with reference TRBV9 and TRBJ2-2, the CDR3 gives the full variable domain: DSGVTQTPKHLITATGQRVTLRCSPRSGDLSVYWYQQSLDQGLQFLIQYYNGEERAKGNILERFSAQQFPDLHSELNLSSLELGDSALYFCASSSVGRMTGDTGELFFGEGSRLTVL.

The rearrangement links TRBV7-9 to TRBJ1-1; D perhaps matches TRBD1 (6 bases). The germline gives CDR1 SEHNR, CDR2 FQNEAQ (reference sequence). The CDR3 length is 17 residues. V shed 5 bases and J shed 0 bases, with 19 bases lying between them. DNA for the CDR3: TGTGCCAGCAGCCCTCGAATCTCCAGGGGACTGAACACTGAAGCTTTCTTT. Its translation: CASSPRISRGLNTEAFF.

This chain connects TRBV29-1 to TRBJ1-2, with TRBD1 as a possible D gene (6 bases). V gave up 7 bases and J gave up 4 bases, with 13 bases separating them. The CDR3 totals 12 residues. CDR1 is SQVTM and CDR2 is ANQGSEA in the germline V gene. The CDR3 region is CSGGGRGYGYTF. The DNA for the CDR3 is TGCAGCGGGGGGGGGCGAGGCTATGGCTACACCTTC.

V usage is TRBV5-1 and J usage is TRBJ2-5, with 10 nucleotides matching TRBD2. With V trimmed by 2 bases and J by 2 bases, 6 bases remained unmatched. CDR1 and CDR2 (germline): SGHRS, YFSETQ. This CDR3 spans 16 amino acids. The CDR3 DNA reads as TGCGCCAGCAGCTTCCCAATAGCGGGGGGACAAGAGACCCAGTACTTC. It encodes CASSFPIAGGQETQYF. The variable domain in full, with the rest retrieved from reference TRBV5-1 and TRBJ2-5, is KAGVTQTPRYLIKTRGQQVTLSCSPISGHRSVSWYQQTPGQGLQFLFEYFSETQRNKGNFPGRFSGRQFSNSRSEMNVSTLELGDSALYLCASSFPIAGGQETQYFGPGTRLLVL.

This clone was recorded a few times. V and J are TRBV7-2 and TRBJ2-5, with TRBD1 matching over 9 bases. V shed 6 bases, J shed 5 bases, and the junction held 16 bases outside the gene matches. This CDR3 region has 17 residues. Germline assignment: CDR1 SGHTA and CDR2 FQGNSA. CDR3 protein: CASSYGRGQGPQETQYF. The CDR3 DNA reads as TGTGCCAGCAGTTATGGGCGGGGACAGGGACCTCAGGAGACCCAGTACTTC.

In this sample, this clone turned up a few times. The chain links TRBV5-1 to TRBJ2-1, with 14 bases matching TRBD2. The CDR3 totals 15 residues. V lost 4 bases, J lost 6 bases, and 3 bases stayed unmatched. Looked up from germline, CDR1 is SGHRS and CDR2 is YFSETQ. The CDR3 DNA follows: TGCGCCAGCAGCCGGACTAGCGGGAGGACCAATGAGCAGTTCTTC. It translates to CASSRTSGRTNEQFF.

The CDR3 nucleotides are TGTGCCAGCAGCTTATTTTCGACAGGGAGCGGCGGAGGCTACACCTTC. It codes for CASSLFSTGSGGGYTF. The gene calls are TRBV7-9 and TRBJ1-2; 7 positions match TRBD1. Trimming removed 2 bases from V and 8 bases from J; junction bases left unmatched: 14. The germline CDR1 and CDR2 sequences are SEHNR and FQNEAQ (reference sequence). This CDR3 has 16 residues. Full variable domain (missing parts from reference TRBV7-9 and TRBJ1-2): DTGVSQNPRHKITKRGQNVTFRCDPISEHNRLYWYRQTLGQGPEFLTYFQNEAQLEKSRLLSDRFSAERPKGSFSTLEIQRTEQGDSAMYLCASSLFSTGSGGGYTFGSGTRLTVV.

V and J are TRBV6-5 and TRBJ1-5, with a weak D call TRBD1 (6 bases). CDR3 length equals 15 residues. V was pared by 6 bases and J by 1 base, with 13 bases between. Germline CDR1 is MNHEY and CDR2 is SVGAGI. The CDR3: CASSRDNPSNQPQHF. DNA of the CDR3: TGTGCCAGCAGCAGGGACAACCCGAGCAATCAGCCCCAGCATTTT.

This clone has a count of ten or more. Here the CDR3 reads CASSRDRGARGTEAFF. Written as DNA, the CDR3 is TGTGCCAGCAGCCGGGACAGGGGAGCCCGGGGGACTGAAGCTTTCTTT. The J gene is TRBJ1-1, the V gene TRBV14, with TRBD1 matching 10 bases. Germline V CDR1 and CDR2: SGHDN, FVKESK. V was clipped by 4 bases and J by 5 bases; unmatched bases: 10. This CDR3 has 16 residues.

This clone was observed a few times. The chain uses TRBV28 and TRBJ1-6; 8 nucleotides line up with TRBD1. V shed 5 bases, J shed 5 bases, and the junction held 5 bases outside the gene matches. The CDR3 covers 15 residues. CDR1 MDHEN and CDR2 SYDVKM come from the germline V gene. The CDR3, as DNA: TGTGCCAGCAGTATACGACAGGGGAATAATTCACCCCTCCACTTT. As protein: CASSIRQGNNSPLHF.

The chain links TRBV9 to TRBJ1-2; 7 bases are a match to TRBD1. There are 13 residues in the CDR3. CDR1 is SGDLS, CDR2 YYNGEE, per germline. With V trimmed by 6 bases and J by 8 bases, 10 bases remained unmatched. The CDR3 loop reads CASTRQGSGGYTF. The CDR3 bases are TGTGCCAGCACCCGACAGGGTTCGGGCGGCTACACCTTC.

This clone was detected only a few times. The V gene is TRBV6-5, the J gene TRBJ2-7; 8 bases are a match to TRBD1. The CDR3 contains 16 residues. Trimming cost V 2 bases and J 3 bases; bases outside gene matches: 9. Germline V gives CDR1 MNHEY, CDR2 SVGAGI. In nucleotides, the CDR3 is TGTGCCAGCAGTTACGGTGGCGGACAGGGAATCTACGAGCAGTACTTC. This sequence encodes CASSYGGGQGIYEQYF.

As for this clone: In the same sample, other DNA sequences code for this CDR3. V usage is TRBV5-1 and J usage is TRBJ2-5, with a weak D call TRBD1 (6 bases). The germline CDR1 and CDR2 sequences are SGHRS and YFSETQ. The CDR3 loop spans 13 amino acids. V lost 0 bases, J lost 5 bases, and 8 bases lay in between. This chain's CDR3 is CASSLDRAETQYF. In nucleotides, the CDR3 is TGCGCCAGCAGCTTGGACAGGGCGGAGACCCAGTACTTC.

This clone was observed a few times. CDR3 loop: CASSPKGQAWMNEQFF. The CDR3 DNA is TGTGCCAGCAGCCCAAAGGGACAGGCATGGATGAATGAGCAGTTCTTC. The V gene is TRBV25-1, the J gene TRBJ2-1, with 8 bases identical to TRBD1. CDR3 length equals 16 residues. Germline loops: CDR1 MGHDK, CDR2 SYGVNS. J gave up 7 bases and V 6 bases, and 14 bases lay outside the gene matches. Based on the CDR3 plus reference TRBV25-1 and TRBJ2-1, the full variable domain is EADIYQTPRYLVIGTGKKITLECSQTMGHDKMYWYQQDPGMELHLIHYSYGVNSTEKGDLSSESTVSRIRTEHFPLTLESARPSHTSQYLCASSPKGQAWMNEQFFGPGTRLTVL.

The V call is TRBV7-9, the J call TRBJ2-7; D gene unclear. Germline V gene lookup returns CDR1 SEHNR and CDR2 FQNEAQ (reference sequence). The V gene lost 1 base and the J gene lost 2 bases, with 6 bases spanning the gap. The CDR3 contains 13 residues. This CDR3 is CASSLVVTYEQYF. The CDR3 nucleotides read TGTGCCAGCAGCTTAGTAGTAACCTACGAGCAGTACTTC. Together with reference TRBV7-9 and TRBJ2-7, the CDR3 gives the full variable domain: DTGVSQNPRHKITKRGQNVTFRCDPISEHNRLYWYRQTLGQGPEFLTYFQNEAQLEKSRLLSDRFSAERPKGSFSTLEIQRTEQGDSAMYLCASSLVVTYEQYFGPGTRLTVT.

The gene calls are TRBV9 and TRBJ1-2; D ambiguous. There are 16 residues in the CDR3. Trimming cost V 0 bases and J 6 bases, with 18 bases left between them. Germline CDR1 and CDR2: SGDLS and YYNGEE. CDR3 region: CASSVEEGEKLDGYTF. The CDR3 DNA is TGTGCCAGCAGCGTAGAGGAGGGTGAGAAGTTGGATGGCTACACCTTC.

The chain joins TRBV11-2 to TRBJ2-5; 12 nucleotides match TRBD2. Germline loops: CDR1 SGHAT, CDR2 FQNNGV. V was pared by 5 bases and J by 3 bases, with 7 bases of the junction left unmatched. The CDR3 spans 16 residues. The DNA for the CDR3 is TGTGCCAGCAGCAAGAACAGACTAGCGGGAGAAGAGACCCAGTACTTC. This sequence encodes CASSKNRLAGEETQYF.

This clone showed up just a few times. The rearrangement links TRBV30 to TRBJ2-3; D ambiguous. Germline loops: CDR1 GTSNPN, CDR2 SVGIG (reference sequence). This CDR3 spans 13 amino acids. Trimming removed 2 bases at V and 2 bases at J, with 8 bases between. CDR3 DNA sequence: TGTGCCTGGAGTTTCCGTTACACAGATACGCAGTATTTT. It codes for CAWSFRYTDTQYF.

This clone has a handful of counts. This rearrangement joins TRBV2 to TRBJ1-1; 7 bases match TRBD1. The germline gives CDR1 SNHLY, CDR2 FYNNEI. V lost 5 bases to trimming and J lost 5 bases; unmatched junction nucleotides: 8. This CDR3 has 14 residues. CDR3 DNA sequence: TGTGCCAGCAGTCCACCTCCAGGGGGTACTGAAGCTTTCTTT. As protein: CASSPPPGGTEAFF.